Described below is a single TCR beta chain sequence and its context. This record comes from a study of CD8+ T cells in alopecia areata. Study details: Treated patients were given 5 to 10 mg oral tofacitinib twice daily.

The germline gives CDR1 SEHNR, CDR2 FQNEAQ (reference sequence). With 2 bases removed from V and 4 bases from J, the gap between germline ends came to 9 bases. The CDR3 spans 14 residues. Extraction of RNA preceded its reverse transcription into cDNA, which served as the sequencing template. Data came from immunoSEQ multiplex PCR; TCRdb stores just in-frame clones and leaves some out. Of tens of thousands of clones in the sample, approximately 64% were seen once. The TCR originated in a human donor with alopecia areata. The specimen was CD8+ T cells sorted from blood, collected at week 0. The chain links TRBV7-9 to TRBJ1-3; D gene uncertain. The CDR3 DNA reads TGTGCCAGCAGCTTATCGGTCGCCGGAAACACCATATATTTT. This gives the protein CASSLSVAGNTIYF.